This entry lists 7 T cell receptor beta chains sequenced from one sample in a study of T cell responses to AZD1222 COVID-19 vaccine. TCRdb's copy holds only in-frame clones and misses some; the assay was immunoSEQ multiplex PCR. Of about 160,000 clones in the sample, roughly 90% are singletons; the top ten hold 4.3%. The specimen comprised peripheral blood, sampled 28 days after the second AZD1222 dose. The receptors derive from an adult who received the AZD1222 COVID-19 vaccine.

The chain is built from TRBV3-1 (or the pseudogene TRBV3-2) and TRBJ1-1; TRBD1 is a possible D gene (6 bases). The CDR3 contains 14 residues. The germline V gene encodes CDR1 LGHDT and CDR2 YNNKEL (reference sequence). V was cut by 4 bases and J by 5 bases, with 14 bases left in between. CDR3 sequence (DNA): TGTGCCAGCAGCCTTAGAAGGGGGAGGACTGAAGCTTTCTTT. Its protein product is CASSLRRGRTEAFF.

The chain combines TRBV5-4 with TRBJ1-1; D perhaps matches TRBD1 (5 bases). Trimming pared 1 base from V and 1 base from J, leaving 14 bases between. CDR3 length: 16 residues. Per the germline V gene, CDR1 is SGHNT and CDR2 is YYREEE (reference sequence). Written as DNA, the CDR3 is TGTGCCAGCAGCTTGAGCTCCAGGGTACCGAACACTGAAGCTTTCTTT. This sequence encodes CASSLSSRVPNTEAFF.

The gene calls are TRBV6-5 and TRBJ1-2; D gene ambiguous. The CDR3 length is 15 residues. Trimming stripped 2 bases from V and 8 bases from J, with 18 bases between. Germline V gene data show CDR1 as MNHEY and CDR2 as SVGAGI. CDR3 in amino acids: CASSYEANPLLGYTF. Written as DNA, the CDR3 is TGTGCCAGCAGTTACGAGGCAAACCCTCTTCTAGGCTACACCTTC.

The V gene is TRBV7-8, the J gene TRBJ1-1; 7 bases align to TRBD1. CDR1 and CDR2 (germline): SGHVS, FQNEAQ. This CDR3 has 15 amino acids. V lost 4 bases, J lost 1 base, and 6 bases stayed unmatched. The CDR3, as DNA: TGTGCCAGCAGCTCCCAAGGGGGCCAGAACACTGAAGCTTTCTTT. It yields the protein CASSSQGGQNTEAFF. The whole variable domain, remainder taken from reference TRBV7-8 and TRBJ1-1, is GAGVSQSPRYKVAKRGQDVALRCDPISGHVSLFWYQQALGQGPEFLTYFQNEAQLDKSGLPSDRFFAERPEGSVSTLKIQRTQQEDSAVYLCASSSQGGQNTEAFFGQGTRLTVV.

The chain's CDR3 is CASSQDRGSWDTQYF. The CDR3, as DNA: TGCGCCAGCAGCCAAGATCGGGGTAGCTGGGATACGCAGTATTTT. This chain uses TRBV4-1 with TRBJ2-3; possible D gene TRBD2, 5 bases. The CDR3 covers 15 residues. Deletions cut 0 bases from V and 6 bases from J, with 13 bases between. Per the germline V gene, CDR1 is MGHRA and CDR2 is YSYEKL.

The chain is built from TRBV6-5 and TRBJ1-3; no definite D call. Germline CDR1 MNHEY, CDR2 SVGAGI. This CDR3 spans 14 amino acids. Trimming pared 6 bases from V and 4 bases from J, leaving 13 bases between. CDR3 amino acids: CASRRTQGGNTIYF. CDR3 in DNA: TGTGCCAGCAGGAGAACCCAAGGGGGAAACACCATATATTTT.

This chain connects TRBV6-6 to TRBJ1-4; 9 nucleotides align to TRBD1. CDR3 length: 14 amino acids. Germline CDR1 and CDR2: MNHNY and SVGAGI (reference sequence). V shed 7 bases and J 8 bases; nucleotides not matched to a gene: 8. The CDR3 region is CASTHRGLGEKLFF. CDR3 in DNA: TGTGCCAGCACGCACAGGGGGCTGGGGGAAAAACTGTTTTTT.